This T cell receptor (beta chain) emerged from a study of CD8+CD57+ T cells in acquired aplastic anemia. Turning to the study itself: Sorted cells (CD4+ and CD8+) yielded DNA amounts that averaged 3.2 ug. Overall study results and limits: Overlap between patients and controls comprised about 30 CD8+ CDR3 sequences.

Profiles of TCR beta VDJ and CDR3 were generated from a genomic DNA template. TCRdb reanalysed the reads using MiXCR and keeps one entry per CDR3 protein. This sample has 180,000 or so distinct CDR3 sequences; roughly 65% occur once, and the top ten carry about 39%. This clonotype was observed once. Its specificity is unknown. J gave up 2 bases and V 1 base, and 7 bases lay outside the gene matches. The CDR3 is 15 amino acids. The V gene's germline CDR1 is DFQATT and CDR2 SNEGSKA (reference sequence). Patients sequenced had flow cytometry evidence of CD8+CD57+ cell expansion. Patients uniformly had severe acquired aplastic anemia.

The origin of this receptor is a human donor with aplastic anemia. The chain employs TRBV20-1 and TRBJ2-5, with 7 nucleotides matching TRBD2. Sequencing was done on a sample of sorted CD4+, CD8+, or CD8+CD57+ T cells (not recorded which) from PBMCs. CDR3 sequence reads: CSARVGRGGQETQYF. CDR3 in DNA: TGCAGTGCTAGAGTTGGGAGGGGAGGGCAAGAGACCCAGTACTTC.